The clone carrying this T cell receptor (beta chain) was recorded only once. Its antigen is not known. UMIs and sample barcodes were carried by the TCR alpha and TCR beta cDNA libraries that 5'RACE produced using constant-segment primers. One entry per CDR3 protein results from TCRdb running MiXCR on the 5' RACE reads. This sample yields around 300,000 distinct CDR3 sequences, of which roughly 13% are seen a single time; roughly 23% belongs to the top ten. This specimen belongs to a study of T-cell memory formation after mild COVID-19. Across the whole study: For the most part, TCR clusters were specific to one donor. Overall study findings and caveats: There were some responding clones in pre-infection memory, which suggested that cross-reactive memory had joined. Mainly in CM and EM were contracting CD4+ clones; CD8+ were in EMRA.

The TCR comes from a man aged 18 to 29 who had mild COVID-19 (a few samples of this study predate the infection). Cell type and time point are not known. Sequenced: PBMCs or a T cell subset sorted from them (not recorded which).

The CDR3 sequence is CASSLNAGVKGDTQYF. CDR3 coding DNA: TGCGCCAGCAGCCTAAATGCGGGGGTGAAGGGAGATACGCAGTATTTT. The chain combines TRBV4-3 with TRBJ2-3; 7 bases line up with TRBD2. Germline trimming cut 4 bases from V and 5 bases from J; bases unmatched to any gene: 12. CDR1 is LGHNA, CDR2 YSLEER, per germline. This CDR3 is 16 amino acids long.